This T cell receptor (beta chain) was retrieved from a study of response to subunit inactivated influenza vaccine. Study-wide points: The authors suggested that every seasonal influenza vaccination recruits few new T cells.

Germline V gene data show CDR1 as SQVTM and CDR2 as ANQGSEA. This CDR3 contains 12 residues. V was trimmed by 7 bases and J by 2 bases, leaving 9 bases between them. Via MiXCR, TCRdb re-called the RT-PCR reads, giving one row per CDR3 protein. The data hold about 300,000 distinct CDR3 sequences, with around 20% observed a single time. This clonotype occurred a few times. Its antigen is still unknown. Sample: PBMCs from blood, taken about 19 months after vaccination. This receptor was identified in a man aged 50 to 69 who received an inactivated influenza vaccine. This chain connects TRBV29-1 to TRBJ2-1; D is tentatively TRBD1 or TRBD2 (5 bases each). CDR3 sequence: CSAGTTYNEQFF. The CDR3 DNA is TGCAGCGCAGGGACCACCTACAATGAGCAGTTCTTC.